This record covers a single T cell receptor (beta chain). This clonotype was counted many times. The clone's antigen remains unknown. Base qualities are not provided; no much larger clone lies one nucleotide away. TCR cDNA was made using 5'RACE template switching, a step that added a universal primer site and unique molecular identifiers. cDNA synthesis was primed from both the TCR alpha and TCR beta constant segments. Library amplification involved two PCR steps, and the second step added sample barcodes and sequencing adapters. Sequencing of libraries was done on Illumina HiSeq 2500 (2x100 bp) or NovaSeq (2x150 bp). The authors processed their data as follows. Reads were demultiplexed and collapsed into UMI consensus sequences with MIGEC, and V(D)J alignment was performed with MiXCR. Using edgeR on replicate PBMC samples, clonotypes were called vaccine-responding if FDR was below 0.01 and the log2 fold change was above 5 up to day 15. Each bulk clonotype received a CD4 or CD8 identity based on whether the sequenced CD4 or CD8 repertoire contained that clonotype at higher abundance. The raw public reads went through TCRdb reprocessing: fastp at Q25, MiXCR clone calling, in-frame beta chains kept. Records with the same CDR3 protein are collapsed into one entry carrying the most frequent genes and DNA. The V and J calls were not made by the authors but by TCRdb's processing. Present in this sample are over 110,000 distinct CDR3 sequences, about 8% of which were seen just once. Of the sample, under 0.85% falls within the top ten clones.

This sample was taken from a study of T cells after yellow fever vaccination (dated by TCRdb to between 2018 and 2020). Some background on the complete study: The SMART-Seq v4 Ultra Low Input RNA kit was used to prepare libraries from fractions with low cell numbers. To follow T-cell clones before and after primary and booster YFV17D yellow fever vaccination, bulk TCR alpha and beta repertoires were sequenced over time. Two healthy male donors, one aged 18 to 30 and one aged 30 to 40 years, were included in the cohort. Bulk PBMC replicates and cell subsets were isolated from blood drawn at multiple timepoints before and after both primary and secondary immunization.

The treatment or condition label, as the study defines it: live attenuated yellow fever vaccine strain. A standard Ficoll-Paque protocol was used to isolate PBMCs from peripheral blood. CD4 and CD8 T-cell fractions were isolated with Dynabeads CD4 and CD8 positive selection kits. TriZol was used to extract RNA from bulk PBMCs, from CD4 and CD8 fractions, and from dextramer-positive and dextramer-negative fractions. On the study overall, not on this receptor specifically: Compared with the primary T-cell response, the secondary T-cell response was weaker but faster, peaking on day 5 rather than day 15. A small share of clonotypes occurred in both CD4 and CD8 compartments, likely arising from convergent recombination. Most clones expanded after primary vaccination were re-detected after the booster (almost 97% of CD4 and roughly 87% of CD8), suggesting broad memory maintenance. Only two donors were included in the study, so the extent to which the findings can be generalized is limited. Because abundant contaminating clonotypes from the bulk population could be contained in FACS-sorted repertoires, computational filtering was required.

Trimming accounts for 5 bases at V and 9 bases at J, while the number of junction bases matched to no gene is 8. Including the terminal cysteine and phenylalanine, the CDR3 comprises 14 residues. The only DNA kept is the CDR3, 42 bases in frame from the first base. The germline V gene specifies MNHEY as CDR1 and SVGEGT as CDR2. Material: CD4+ T cells sorted from PBMCs, obtained 5 days after the yellow fever booster vaccination. This clonotype was obtained from a man aged 25 to 45 who received the YFV17D yellow fever vaccine. This sequence uses TRBV6-2 or TRBV6-3 and TRBJ2-1; a stretch of 9 junction bases matches TRBD1. The CDR3 protein: CASSTGTGSSEQFF. The DNA sequence is given as TGTGCCAGCAGTACCGGGACAGGGTCGAGTGAGCAGTTCTTC.